The rows below give T cell receptor beta chains drawn from one sample of a study of blood T cell repertoires in COVID-19. TCRdb's copy holds only in-frame clones and misses some; the assay was immunoSEQ multiplex PCR. The table lists roughly 41,000 clones, roughly 90% of them singletons. Sequences were obtained from peripheral blood. Receptors were obtained from a man aged 60 to 69 with active COVID-19. Each CDR3 is given with its conserved first and last residue. The D gene is left open where the match is weak. Only part of the rows carry a size: once, few, many, or a class if the clone is expanded.

j_gene: TRBJ2-1; abundance: .; d_gene: TRBD2; v_gene: TRBV11-1; CDR3nt: TGTGCCAGCAAACCAAAGCGGGAGCCCTACAATGAGCAGTTCTTC; CDR3aa: CASKPKREPYNEQFF
j_gene: TRBJ1-4; abundance: .; d_gene: TRBD1; v_gene: TRBV5-5; CDR3nt: TGTGCCAGCAGCCCCGGGACAGGGGGAGTCGAAAAACTGTTTTTT; CDR3aa: CASSPGTGGVEKLFF
j_gene: TRBJ2-1; abundance: .; d_gene: .; v_gene: TRBV7-9; CDR3nt: TGTGCCAGCGATGGCAGCTCCTACAATGAGCAGTTCTTC; CDR3aa: CASDGSSYNEQFF
j_gene: TRBJ1-1; abundance: .; d_gene: .; v_gene: TRBV29-1; CDR3nt: TGCAGCGTGGGTAGGACAGATGCTATGAACACTGAAGCTTTCTTT; CDR3aa: CSVGRTDAMNTEAFF
j_gene: TRBJ2-1; abundance: .; d_gene: TRBD2; v_gene: TRBV10-3; CDR3nt: TGTGCCATCAGTCCGGGACTAGCGGAGAGGGGTGAGCAGTTCTTC; CDR3aa: CAISPGLAERGEQFF
j_gene: TRBJ1-1; abundance: .; d_gene: .; v_gene: TRBV6-5; CDR3nt: TGTGCCAGCAGTCCGGGACCCCGGGGGAGAGCGGCTTTCTTT; CDR3aa: CASSPGPRGRAAFF
j_gene: TRBJ1-4; abundance: .; d_gene: TRBD1; v_gene: TRBV18; CDR3nt: TGTGCCAGCTCATCGTCCGGGACAGGGGATGAAAAACTGTTTTTT; CDR3aa: CASSSSGTGDEKLFF
j_gene: TRBJ1-5; abundance: .; d_gene: .; v_gene: TRBV18; CDR3nt: TGTGCCAGCTCACCTCCAGGGAATCAGCCCCAGCATTTT; CDR3aa: CASSPPGNQPQHF
j_gene: TRBJ2-3; abundance: .; d_gene: .; v_gene: TRBV16; CDR3nt: TGTGCCAGCAGCCCTGATACGCAGTATTTT; CDR3aa: CASSPDTQYF
j_gene: TRBJ2-1; abundance: .; d_gene: TRBD2; v_gene: TRBV5-4; CDR3nt: TGTGCCAGCAGCCCGCGACTAGCGGCTAGCCGCAATGAGCAGTTCTTC; CDR3aa: CASSPRLAASRNEQFF
j_gene: TRBJ2-1; abundance: .; d_gene: TRBD1; v_gene: TRBV24-1; CDR3nt: TGTGCCACCAGTGACTCGGGACAGACTACTGAGCAGTTCTTC; CDR3aa: CATSDSGQTTEQFF
j_gene: TRBJ2-7; abundance: once; d_gene: TRBD1; v_gene: TRBV6-5; CDR3nt: TGTGCCAGCAGTTCCGGGGACAGGGAGTACGAGCAGTACTTC; CDR3aa: CASSSGDREYEQYF
j_gene: TRBJ1-2; abundance: once; d_gene: TRBD1; v_gene: TRBV19; CDR3nt: TGTGCCAGTACTGAACAGGGGGCGATTGGCTACACCTTC; CDR3aa: CASTEQGAIGYTF
j_gene: TRBJ2-5; abundance: .; d_gene: .; v_gene: TRBV27; CDR3nt: TGTGCCAGCAGTCCCTACACCGGGAGCTGGGTAGAGACCCAGTACTTC; CDR3aa: CASSPYTGSWVETQYF
j_gene: TRBJ2-7; abundance: .; d_gene: .; v_gene: TRBV25-1; CDR3nt: TGTGCCAGCAGTGAACGGACACCACCCTACGAGCAGTACTTC; CDR3aa: CASSERTPPYEQYF
j_gene: TRBJ2-1; abundance: .; d_gene: .; v_gene: TRBV27; CDR3nt: TGTGCCAGCCGCTACCAGCGGATGGATGAGCAGTTCTTC; CDR3aa: CASRYQRMDEQFF
j_gene: TRBJ2-7; abundance: .; d_gene: TRBD1; v_gene: TRBV27; CDR3nt: TGTGCCAGCGGCAGGGGGCCGTCTTACGAGCAGTACTTC; CDR3aa: CASGRGPSYEQYF
j_gene: TRBJ2-1; abundance: .; d_gene: TRBD1; v_gene: TRBV19; CDR3nt: TGTGCCAGTAGTATAGCTGGGACAGGCTACAATGAGCAGTTCTTC; CDR3aa: CASSIAGTGYNEQFF
j_gene: TRBJ2-3; abundance: few; d_gene: .; v_gene: TRBV6-4; CDR3nt: TGTGCCAGCAGGCAGGGTGATACGCAGTATTTT; CDR3aa: CASRQGDTQYF
j_gene: TRBJ2-7; abundance: few; d_gene: .; v_gene: TRBV9; CDR3nt: TGTGCCAGCAGCGTAGAAGCAGGATGGGGGGTGAAATCCGAGCAGTACTTC; CDR3aa: CASSVEAGWGVKSEQYF
j_gene: TRBJ1-2; abundance: .; d_gene: .; v_gene: TRBV5-1; CDR3nt: TGCGCCAGCAGCGTAGACGGGAAATATGGCTACACCTTC; CDR3aa: CASSVDGKYGYTF
j_gene: TRBJ2-1; abundance: .; d_gene: .; v_gene: TRBV29-1; CDR3nt: TGCAGCGTGGGGGGGACGGGGGCCCAGTTCTTC; CDR3aa: CSVGGTGAQFF
j_gene: TRBJ1-4; abundance: .; d_gene: .; v_gene: TRBV6-1; CDR3nt: TGTGCCAGCAGTGAAGGGAGGCTTTGGGAAAAACTGTTTTTT; CDR3aa: CASSEGRLWEKLFF
j_gene: TRBJ2-5; abundance: .; d_gene: .; v_gene: TRBV2; CDR3nt: TGTGCCAGTCGACTAGAAGAGACCCAGTACTTC; CDR3aa: CASRLEETQYF
j_gene: TRBJ1-2; abundance: .; d_gene: TRBD1; v_gene: TRBV2; CDR3nt: TGTGCCAGCAGTGCGACAGGGATCGAGGGCTACACCTTC; CDR3aa: CASSATGIEGYTF
j_gene: TRBJ2-7; abundance: .; d_gene: TRBD1; v_gene: TRBV5-4; CDR3nt: TGTGCCAGTTCGGACAGGGGGAACTACGAGCAGTACTTC; CDR3aa: CASSDRGNYEQYF
j_gene: TRBJ1-3; abundance: few; d_gene: .; v_gene: TRBV7-6; CDR3nt: TGTGCCAGCAGCTTAGCGCGGGGGGGCTCTGGAAACACCATATATTTT; CDR3aa: CASSLARGGSGNTIYF
j_gene: TRBJ2-5; abundance: .; d_gene: .; v_gene: TRBV19; CDR3nt: TGTGCCAGTAGTACACAGACAGTCGGGGGGCGCCAAGAGACCCAGTACTTC; CDR3aa: CASSTQTVGGRQETQYF
j_gene: TRBJ2-1; abundance: .; d_gene: TRBD2; v_gene: TRBV7-3; CDR3nt: TGTGCCAGCAGCCCCCAGGGACTAGCGGGGGGTAATGAGCAGTTCTTC; CDR3aa: CASSPQGLAGGNEQFF
j_gene: TRBJ2-3; abundance: .; d_gene: .; v_gene: TRBV30; CDR3nt: TGTGCCTGGCGGAGCACAGATACGCAGTATTTT; CDR3aa: CAWRSTDTQYF
j_gene: TRBJ2-2; abundance: .; d_gene: .; v_gene: TRBV9; CDR3nt: TGTGCCAGCAGCTTGGCAACCAACACCGGGGAGCTGTTTTTT; CDR3aa: CASSLATNTGELFF
j_gene: TRBJ2-1; abundance: .; d_gene: .; v_gene: TRBV7-9; CDR3nt: TGTGCCAGCAGCCCCCTCGGCGGCGAGAGCTCCTACAATGAGCAGTTCTTC; CDR3aa: CASSPLGGESSYNEQFF
j_gene: TRBJ1-4; abundance: .; d_gene: TRBD1; v_gene: TRBV7-9; CDR3nt: TGTGCCAGCAGTCCGGGACAGGGAAGTGAAAAACTGTTTTTT; CDR3aa: CASSPGQGSEKLFF
j_gene: TRBJ2-5; abundance: .; d_gene: .; v_gene: TRBV27; CDR3nt: TGTGCCAGCAGAGGGGGGGGGCGAGAGACCCAGTACTTC; CDR3aa: CASRGGGRETQYF
j_gene: TRBJ2-7; abundance: .; d_gene: .; v_gene: TRBV19; CDR3nt: TGTGCCAGTAGCAAGATAGCGGCCGGTAGCTCCTACGAGCAGTACTTC; CDR3aa: CASSKIAAGSSYEQYF
j_gene: TRBJ2-3; abundance: .; d_gene: TRBD2; v_gene: TRBV6-4; CDR3nt: TGTGCCAGCAGCCGGGGTAGCGGGACTTCAGATACGCAGTATTTT; CDR3aa: CASSRGSGTSDTQYF
j_gene: TRBJ2-5; abundance: .; d_gene: .; v_gene: TRBV30; CDR3nt: TGTGCCTGGTCCCACACTGGAGGGGAGACCCAGTACTTC; CDR3aa: CAWSHTGGETQYF
j_gene: TRBJ1-1; abundance: .; d_gene: TRBD1; v_gene: TRBV27; CDR3nt: TGTGCCAGCAGGTTAACAGGGGGCATAACTGAAGCTTTCTTT; CDR3aa: CASRLTGGITEAFF
j_gene: TRBJ2-2; abundance: once; d_gene: .; v_gene: TRBV5-1; CDR3nt: TGCGCCAGCAGCTCCCTCGTTACAGGGGGAGGGTCCGGGGAGCTGTTTTTT; CDR3aa: CASSSLVTGGGSGELFF
j_gene: TRBJ1-2; abundance: .; d_gene: .; v_gene: TRBV4-2; CDR3nt: TGTGCCAGCAGCCAAGATGGGCAGGCCGATCTCTATGGCTACACCTTC; CDR3aa: CASSQDGQADLYGYTF
j_gene: TRBJ1-3; abundance: few; d_gene: TRBD1; v_gene: TRBV18; CDR3nt: TGTGCCAGCTCCCCATCCCGGACAGGGACTGGAAACACCATATATTTT; CDR3aa: CASSPSRTGTGNTIYF